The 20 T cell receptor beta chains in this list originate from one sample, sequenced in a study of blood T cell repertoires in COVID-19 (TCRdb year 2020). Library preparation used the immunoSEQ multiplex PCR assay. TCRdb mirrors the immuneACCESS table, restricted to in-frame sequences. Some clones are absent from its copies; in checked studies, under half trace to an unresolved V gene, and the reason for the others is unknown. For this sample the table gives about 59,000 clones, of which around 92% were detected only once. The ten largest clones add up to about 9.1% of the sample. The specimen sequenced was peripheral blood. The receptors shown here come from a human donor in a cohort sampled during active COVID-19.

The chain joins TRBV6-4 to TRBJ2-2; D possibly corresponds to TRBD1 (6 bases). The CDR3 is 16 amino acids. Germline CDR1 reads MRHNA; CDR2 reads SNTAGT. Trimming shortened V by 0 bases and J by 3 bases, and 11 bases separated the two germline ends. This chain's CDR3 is CASSDSAGADTGELFF. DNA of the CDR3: TGTGCCAGCAGTGACTCGGCAGGGGCGGACACCGGGGAGCTGTTTTTT.

This chain's CDR3 is CASSPIALRNEQFF. CDR3 bases: TGTGCCAGCTCACCAATAGCTTTAAGGAATGAGCAGTTCTTC. The chain couples TRBV18 to TRBJ2-1; no firm D call. V was clipped by 2 bases and J by 7 bases, with 12 bases between them. This CDR3 comprises 14 residues. Per germline, CDR1 KGHSH and CDR2 LQKENI.

The CDR3 sequence is CASSESTGTNEKLFF. The CDR3 DNA reads TGTGCCAGCAGTGAATCGACAGGTACTAATGAAAAACTGTTTTTT. This sequence joins TRBV6-1 and TRBJ1-4, with a tentative D call TRBD1 (6 bases). The CDR3 runs to 15 residues. Trimming took 2 bases from V and 2 from J, leaving 9 bases between them. Per the germline V gene, CDR1 is MNHNS and CDR2 is SASEGT.

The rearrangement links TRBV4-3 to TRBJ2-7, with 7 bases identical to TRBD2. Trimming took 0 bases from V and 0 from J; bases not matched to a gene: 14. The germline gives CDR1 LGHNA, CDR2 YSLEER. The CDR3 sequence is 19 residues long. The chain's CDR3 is CASSQDWGGTRPPSYEQYF. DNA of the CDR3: TGCGCCAGCAGCCAAGATTGGGGGGGAACCCGCCCCCCCTCCTACGAGCAGTACTTC.

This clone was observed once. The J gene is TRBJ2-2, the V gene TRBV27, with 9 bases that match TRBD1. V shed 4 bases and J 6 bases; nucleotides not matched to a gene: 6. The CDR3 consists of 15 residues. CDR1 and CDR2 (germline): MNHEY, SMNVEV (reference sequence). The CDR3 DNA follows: TGTGCCAGCAGTTACAGGGGGCTTTTCGCCGGGGAGCTGTTTTTT. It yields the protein CASSYRGLFAGELFF.

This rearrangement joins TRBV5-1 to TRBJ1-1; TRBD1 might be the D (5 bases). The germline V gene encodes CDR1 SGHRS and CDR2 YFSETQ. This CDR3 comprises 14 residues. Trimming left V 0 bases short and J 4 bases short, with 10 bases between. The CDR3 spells CASSLAQGITEAFF. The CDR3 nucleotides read TGCGCCAGCAGCTTGGCCCAGGGAATCACTGAAGCTTTCTTT.

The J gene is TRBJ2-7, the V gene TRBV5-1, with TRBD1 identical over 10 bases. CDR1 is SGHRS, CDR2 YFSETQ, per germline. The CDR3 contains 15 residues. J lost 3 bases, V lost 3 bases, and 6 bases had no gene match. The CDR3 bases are TGCGCCAGCAGCTCTGGGGGACAGGGGAACTACGAGCAGTACTTC. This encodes CASSSGGQGNYEQYF. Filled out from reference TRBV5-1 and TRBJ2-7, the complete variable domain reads KAGVTQTPRYLIKTRGQQVTLSCSPISGHRSVSWYQQTPGQGLQFLFEYFSETQRNKGNFPGRFSGRQFSNSRSEMNVSTLELGDSALYLCASSSGGQGNYEQYFGPGTRLTVT.

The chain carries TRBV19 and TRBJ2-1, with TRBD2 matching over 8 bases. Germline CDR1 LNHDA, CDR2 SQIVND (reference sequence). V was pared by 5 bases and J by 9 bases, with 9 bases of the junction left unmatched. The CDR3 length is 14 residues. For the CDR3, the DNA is TGTGCCAGTAGTGGCGGGGGGACTAACGTTGAGCAGTTCTTC. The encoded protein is CASSGGGTNVEQFF.

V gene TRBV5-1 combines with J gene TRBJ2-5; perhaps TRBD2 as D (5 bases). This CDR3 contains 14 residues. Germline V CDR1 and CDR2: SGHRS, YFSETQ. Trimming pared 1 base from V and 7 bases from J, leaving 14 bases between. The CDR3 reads CASSLRAGEGTQYF. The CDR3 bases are TGCGCCAGCAGCTTGCGGGCAGGAGAGGGGACCCAGTACTTC.

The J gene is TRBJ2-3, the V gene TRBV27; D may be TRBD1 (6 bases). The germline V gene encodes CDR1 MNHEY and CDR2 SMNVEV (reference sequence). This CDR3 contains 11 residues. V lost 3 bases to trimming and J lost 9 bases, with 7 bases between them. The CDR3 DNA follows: TGTGCCAGCAGTTTGGACAGAACGCAGTATTTT. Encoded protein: CASSLDRTQYF.

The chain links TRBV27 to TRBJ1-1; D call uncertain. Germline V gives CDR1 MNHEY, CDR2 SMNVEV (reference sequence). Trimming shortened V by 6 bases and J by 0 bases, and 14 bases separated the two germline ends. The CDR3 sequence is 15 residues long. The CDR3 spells CASSSPGLLNTEAFF. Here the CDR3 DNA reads TGTGCCAGCAGCTCCCCTGGACTGCTGAACACTGAAGCTTTCTTT.

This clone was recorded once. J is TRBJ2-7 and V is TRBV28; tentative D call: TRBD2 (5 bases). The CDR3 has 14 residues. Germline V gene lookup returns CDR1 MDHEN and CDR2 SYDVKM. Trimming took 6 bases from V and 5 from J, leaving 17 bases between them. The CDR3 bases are TGTGCCAGCAGAACACAGCTAGCTCCCCACGAGCAGTACTTC. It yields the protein CASRTQLAPHEQYF. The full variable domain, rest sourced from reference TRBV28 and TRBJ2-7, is DVKVTQSSRYLVKRTGEKVFLECVQDMDHENMFWYRQDPGLGLRLIYFSYDVKMKEKGDIPEGYSVSREKKERFSLILESASTNQTSMYLCASRTQLAPHEQYFGPGTRLTVT.

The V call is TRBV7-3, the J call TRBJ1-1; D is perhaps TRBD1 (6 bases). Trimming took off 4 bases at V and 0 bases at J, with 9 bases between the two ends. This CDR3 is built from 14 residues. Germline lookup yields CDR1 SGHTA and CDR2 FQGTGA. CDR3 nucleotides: TGTGCCAGCAGCTCAGGACAGATGAACACTGAAGCTTTCTTT. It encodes CASSSGQMNTEAFF.

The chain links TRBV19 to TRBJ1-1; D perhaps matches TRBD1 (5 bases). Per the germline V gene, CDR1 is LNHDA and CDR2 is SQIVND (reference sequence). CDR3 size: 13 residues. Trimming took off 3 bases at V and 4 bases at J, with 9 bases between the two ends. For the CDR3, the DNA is TGTGCCAGTAGTATGGGGAGGGGCACTGAAGCTTTCTTT. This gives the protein CASSMGRGTEAFF.

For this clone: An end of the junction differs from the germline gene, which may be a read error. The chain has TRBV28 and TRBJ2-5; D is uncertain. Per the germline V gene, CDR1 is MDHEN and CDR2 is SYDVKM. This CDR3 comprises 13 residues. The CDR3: CASSLRSRETQYF. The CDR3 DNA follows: TGTGCTAGCAGTTTAAGATCGAGAGAGACCCAGTACTTC.

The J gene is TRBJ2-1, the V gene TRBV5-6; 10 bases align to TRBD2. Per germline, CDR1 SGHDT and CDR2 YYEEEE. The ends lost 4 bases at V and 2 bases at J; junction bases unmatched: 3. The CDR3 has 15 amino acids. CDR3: CASSDGLAAYNEQFF. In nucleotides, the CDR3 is TGTGCCAGCAGCGATGGACTAGCGGCCTACAATGAGCAGTTCTTC. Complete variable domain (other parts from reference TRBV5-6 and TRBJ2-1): DAGVTQSPTHLIKTRGQQVTLRCSPKSGHDTVSWYQQALGQGPQFIFQYYEEEERQRGNFPDRFSGHQFPNYSSELNVNALLLGDSALYLCASSDGLAAYNEQFFGPGTRLTVL.

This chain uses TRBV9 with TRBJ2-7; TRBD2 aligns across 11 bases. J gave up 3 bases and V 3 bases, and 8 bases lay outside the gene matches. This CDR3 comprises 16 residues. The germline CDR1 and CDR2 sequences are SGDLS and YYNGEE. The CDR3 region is CASSAKLAGEDYEQYF. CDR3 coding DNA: TGTGCCAGCAGCGCGAAACTAGCGGGAGAAGACTACGAGCAGTACTTC.

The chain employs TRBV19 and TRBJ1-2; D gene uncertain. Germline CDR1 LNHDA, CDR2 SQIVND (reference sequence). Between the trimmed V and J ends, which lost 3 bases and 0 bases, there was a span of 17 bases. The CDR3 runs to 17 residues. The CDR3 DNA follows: TGTGCCAGTAGTATGGCGGAAGAGAGACTAGCTAACTATGGCTACACCTTC. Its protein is CASSMAEERLANYGYTF.

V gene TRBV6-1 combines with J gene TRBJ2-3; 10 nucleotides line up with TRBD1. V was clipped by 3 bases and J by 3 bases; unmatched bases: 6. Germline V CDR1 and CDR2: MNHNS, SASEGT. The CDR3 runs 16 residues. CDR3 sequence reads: CASSDWDRGRTDTQYF. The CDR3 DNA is TGTGCCAGCAGTGATTGGGACAGGGGAAGGACAGATACGCAGTATTTT.

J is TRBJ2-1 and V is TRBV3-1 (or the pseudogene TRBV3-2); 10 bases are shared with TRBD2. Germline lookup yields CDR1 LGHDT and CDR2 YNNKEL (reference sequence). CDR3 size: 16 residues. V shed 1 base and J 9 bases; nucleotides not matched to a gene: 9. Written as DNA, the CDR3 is TGTGCCAGCAGCCAAGGGACTAGCGGCGGGCGGGGTGAGCAGTTCTTC. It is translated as CASSQGTSGGRGEQFF.